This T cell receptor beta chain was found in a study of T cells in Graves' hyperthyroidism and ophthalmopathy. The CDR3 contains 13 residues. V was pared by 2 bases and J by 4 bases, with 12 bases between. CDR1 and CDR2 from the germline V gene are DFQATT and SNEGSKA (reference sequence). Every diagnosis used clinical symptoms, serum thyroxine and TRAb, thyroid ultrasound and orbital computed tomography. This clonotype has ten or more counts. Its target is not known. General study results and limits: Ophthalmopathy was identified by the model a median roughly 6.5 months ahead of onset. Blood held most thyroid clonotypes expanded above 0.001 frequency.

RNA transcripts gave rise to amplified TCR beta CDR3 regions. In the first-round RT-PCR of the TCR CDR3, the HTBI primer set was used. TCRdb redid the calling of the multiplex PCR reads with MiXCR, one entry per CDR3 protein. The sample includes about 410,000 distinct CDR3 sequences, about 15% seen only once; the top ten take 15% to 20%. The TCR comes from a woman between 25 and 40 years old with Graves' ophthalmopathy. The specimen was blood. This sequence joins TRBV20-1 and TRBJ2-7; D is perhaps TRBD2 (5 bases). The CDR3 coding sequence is TGCAGTGCTAGAAAAGGGAGTACATACGAGCAGTACTTC. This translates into CSARKGSTYEQYF.